The present entry profiles one TCR beta chain with its context. The data originate from a study of T-cell memory formation after mild COVID-19. Researchers used 5'RACE with constant-segment primers to make TCR alpha and TCR beta cDNA libraries that carry sample barcodes and UMIs. TCRdb re-analysed the 5' RACE reads in MiXCR, keeping a single row per CDR3 protein. The table records around 300,000 distinct CDR3 sequences, about an eighth of them present only once. This clonotype was sampled from a young man who had mild COVID-19 (a few samples of this study predate the infection). Cell type and time point are not known. Sequencing was performed on PBMCs or a T cell subset sorted from them (not recorded which).

In nucleotides, the CDR3 is TGTGCCACCAGTGTCGTTGGCCATGAGCAGTTCTTC. Its translation is CATSVVGHEQFF. The chain is built from TRBV24-1 and TRBJ2-1; D gene uncertain. CDR3 size: 12 residues. The V and J ends lost 5 bases and 8 bases respectively, with 9 bases between them. CDR1 KGHDR and CDR2 SFDVKD come from the germline V gene.